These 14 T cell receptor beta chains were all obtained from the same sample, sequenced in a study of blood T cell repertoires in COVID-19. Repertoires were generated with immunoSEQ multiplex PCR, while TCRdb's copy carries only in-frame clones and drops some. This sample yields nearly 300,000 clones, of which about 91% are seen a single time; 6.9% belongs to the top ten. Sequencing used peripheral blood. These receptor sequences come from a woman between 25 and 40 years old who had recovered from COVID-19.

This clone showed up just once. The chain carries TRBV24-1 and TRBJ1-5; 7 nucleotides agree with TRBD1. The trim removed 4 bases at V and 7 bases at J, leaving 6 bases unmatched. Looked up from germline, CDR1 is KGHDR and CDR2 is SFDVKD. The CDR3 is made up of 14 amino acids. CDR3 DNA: TGTGCCACCAGTGACCGACAGGGAGGCCAGCCCCAGCATTTT. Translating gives CATSDRQGGQPQHF.

CDR3 in DNA: TGTGCCAGCAGTCCAGGGCGGGAGTCTCGTGACACTGAAGCTTTCTTT. It translates to CASSPGRESRDTEAFF. V usage is TRBV9 and J usage is TRBJ1-1, with a possible D match to TRBD1 (5 bases). Trimming left V 5 bases short and J 3 bases short, with 20 bases between. Germline CDR1 reads SGDLS; CDR2 reads YYNGEE. The CDR3 spans 16 residues.

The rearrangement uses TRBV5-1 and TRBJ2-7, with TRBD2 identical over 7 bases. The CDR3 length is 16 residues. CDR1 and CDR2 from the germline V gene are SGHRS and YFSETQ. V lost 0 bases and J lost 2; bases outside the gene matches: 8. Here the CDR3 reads CASSLASGAPTYEQYF. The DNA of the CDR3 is TGCGCCAGCAGCTTGGCCAGCGGGGCTCCCACCTACGAGCAGTACTTC.

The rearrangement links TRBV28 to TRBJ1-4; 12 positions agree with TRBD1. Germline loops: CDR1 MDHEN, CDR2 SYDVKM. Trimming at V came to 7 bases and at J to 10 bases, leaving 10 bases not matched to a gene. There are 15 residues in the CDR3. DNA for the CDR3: TGTGCCAGCACCTTGAGGGACAGGGGGCTTGGAAAACTGTTTTTT. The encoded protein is CASTLRDRGLGKLFF. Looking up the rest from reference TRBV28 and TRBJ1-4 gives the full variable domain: DVKVTQSSRYLVKRTGEKVFLECVQDMDHENMFWYRQDPGLGLRLIYFSYDVKMKEKGDIPEGYSVSREKKERFSLILESASTNQTSMYLCASTLRDRGLGKLFFGSGTQLSVL.

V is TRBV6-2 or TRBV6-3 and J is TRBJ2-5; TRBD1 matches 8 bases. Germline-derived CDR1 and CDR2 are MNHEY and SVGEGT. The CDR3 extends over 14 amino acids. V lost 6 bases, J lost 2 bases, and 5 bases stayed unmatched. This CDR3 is CASRYTGGQETQYF. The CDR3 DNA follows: TGTGCCAGCAGATACACAGGGGGGCAAGAGACCCAGTACTTC.

This CDR3 reads CASSSLSTGGARQFF. CDR3 nucleotide sequence: TGTGCCAGCAGTTCGTTATCGACAGGGGGGGCACGGCAGTTCTTC. This chain uses TRBV27 with TRBJ2-1; TRBD1 agrees at 9 bases. From germline, CDR1 is MNHEY and CDR2 SMNVEV (reference sequence). V shed 4 bases, J shed 12 bases, and the junction held 13 bases outside the gene matches. This CDR3 comprises 15 residues.

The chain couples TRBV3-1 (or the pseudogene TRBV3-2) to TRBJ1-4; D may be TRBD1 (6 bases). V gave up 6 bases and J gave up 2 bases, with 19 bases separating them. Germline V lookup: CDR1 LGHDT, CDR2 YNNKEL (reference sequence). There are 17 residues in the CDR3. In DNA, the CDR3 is TGTGCCAGCAGTTTGGAGGGGGGGCCGGTTACTAATGAAAAACTGTTTTTT. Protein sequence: CASSLEGGPVTNEKLFF.

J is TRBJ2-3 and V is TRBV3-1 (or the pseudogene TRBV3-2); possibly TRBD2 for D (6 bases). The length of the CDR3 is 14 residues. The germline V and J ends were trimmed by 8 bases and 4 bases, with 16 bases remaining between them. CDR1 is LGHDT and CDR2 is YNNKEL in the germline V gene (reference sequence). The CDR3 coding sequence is TGTGCCAGCGCGATCGGGGGAAAGGCAGATACGCAGTATTTT. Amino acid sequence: CASAIGGKADTQYF.

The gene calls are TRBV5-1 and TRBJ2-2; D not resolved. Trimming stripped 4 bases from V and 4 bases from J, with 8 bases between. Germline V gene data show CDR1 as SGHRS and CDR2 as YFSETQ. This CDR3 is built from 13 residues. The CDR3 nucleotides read TGCGCCAGCAGCACTCTCCCCACCGGGGAGCTGTTTTTT. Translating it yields CASSTLPTGELFF.

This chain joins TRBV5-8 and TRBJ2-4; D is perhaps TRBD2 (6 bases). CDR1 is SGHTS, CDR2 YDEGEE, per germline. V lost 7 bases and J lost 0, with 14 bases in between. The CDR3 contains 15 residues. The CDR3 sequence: CASVQGGLAKNIQYF. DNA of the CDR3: TGTGCCAGCGTCCAGGGAGGACTAGCCAAAAACATTCAGTACTTC.

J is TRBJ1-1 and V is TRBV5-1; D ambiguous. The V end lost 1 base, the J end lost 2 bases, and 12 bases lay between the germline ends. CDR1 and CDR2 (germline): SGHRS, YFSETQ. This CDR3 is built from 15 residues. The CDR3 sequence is CASSLSRMANTEAFF. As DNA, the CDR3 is TGCGCCAGCAGCTTGTCCAGGATGGCTAACACTGAAGCTTTCTTT.

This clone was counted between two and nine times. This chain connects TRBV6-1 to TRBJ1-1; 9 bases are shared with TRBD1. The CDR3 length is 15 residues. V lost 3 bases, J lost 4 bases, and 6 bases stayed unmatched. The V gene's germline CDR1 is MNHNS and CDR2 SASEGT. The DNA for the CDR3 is TGTGCCAGCAGTGACCCGACAGGGGGGACCACTGAAGCTTTCTTT. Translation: CASSDPTGGTTEAFF.

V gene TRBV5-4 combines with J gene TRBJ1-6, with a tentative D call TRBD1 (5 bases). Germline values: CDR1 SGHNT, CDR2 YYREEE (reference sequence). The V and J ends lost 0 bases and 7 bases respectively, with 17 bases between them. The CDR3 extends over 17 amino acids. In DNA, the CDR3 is TGTGCCAGCAGCTTGGGGGAAGGGACCGCGGGGAATTCACCCCTCCACTTT. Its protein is CASSLGEGTAGNSPLHF.

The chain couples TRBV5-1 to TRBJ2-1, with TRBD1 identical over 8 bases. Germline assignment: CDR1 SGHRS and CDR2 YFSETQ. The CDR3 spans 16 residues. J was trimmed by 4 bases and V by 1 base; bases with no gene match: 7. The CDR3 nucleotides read TGCGCCAGCAGCTTGTTGAGCAGGGGGCATTACAATGAGCAGTTCTTC. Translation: CASSLLSRGHYNEQFF.